Described below is a single T cell receptor (beta chain) sequence and its context. This sample is drawn from a study of T cells expressing NK-cell markers. CDR1 MNHEY and CDR2 SVGEGT come from the germline V gene. This CDR3 comprises 16 residues. No DNA is given; TCRdb re-called the 5' RACE reads and lists each CDR3 protein once. In all, the sample yields 150,000 to 170,000 distinct CDR3 sequences. The origin of this receptor is a woman aged 50 to 65 in good health. Material: blood T cells: a sorted CD56 or NKG2C T cell subset, CD4+ or CD8+ T cells, or bulk PBMC T cells (not recorded which). The V call is TRBV6-2 or TRBV6-3, the J call TRBJ2-1; the TCRdb D gene call, TRBD2, has no DNA to confirm it. The CDR3 region is CASSYSITGGRNEQFF.